This TCR beta chain stems from a study of spatial heterogeneity in lung cancer. Study in general: For the average unique TCR and UMI combination, more than eight occurrences appeared in raw reads. Notes on the study in general: Tumor TCRs that were ubiquitous and expanded showed up in blood more at resection than follow-up.

About this clonotype: The antigen is unknown.

V dropped 2 bases and J dropped 5 bases, with 12 bases sitting between them. Germline CDR1 is SGHRS and CDR2 is YFSETQ. CDR3 size: 14 residues. In TCRdb, the 5' RACE reads were re-called with MiXCR into one record per CDR3 protein. This sample has about 95,000 distinct CDR3 sequences, with around 8.6% found just once. Indicated time point: sample taken at primary tumor resection. Frozen PBMC, nontumor lung or tumor provided whole RNA, which was sequenced unsorted. This specimen was PBMCs, taken at surgery. The chain couples TRBV5-1 to TRBJ2-3, with D unclear. The TCR sequence derives from a male donor with early-stage non-small cell lung cancer. In DNA, the CDR3 is TGCGCCAGCAGCTTTGAATTTAGTGGAGATACGCAGTATTTT. It specifies CASSFEFSGDTQYF.